These 21 T cell receptor beta chains originate from one sample sequenced in a study of post-analysis software for immune sequencing data. Points from the study as a whole: In patients, roughly five TRBV segments were more frequent than in controls, with TRBV5-6, TRBV5-1 and TRBV20-1 among them.

For these receptors, no antigen is known. Unique molecular identifiers featured in each of the TCR beta cDNA libraries. TCRdb re-called the PCR reads through MiXCR, storing one row per CDR3 protein. The table has roughly 730,000 distinct CDR3 sequences, about 27% seen once. Sequencing was performed on blood. The receptors here all came from a girl aged 5 to 17 with multiple sclerosis.

In its sample, this clonotype was seen a few times. The chain has TRBV6-5 and TRBJ2-5; D remains ambiguous. This CDR3 has 14 amino acids. The germline gives CDR1 MNHEY, CDR2 SVGAGI. V lost 2 bases to trimming and J lost 4 bases, with 11 bases between them. The CDR3 DNA sequence: TGTGCCAGCAGTTACGGAAGGTTACGAGAGACCCAGTACTTC. It encodes CASSYGRLRETQYF.

The chain joins TRBV6-5 to TRBJ2-1; D unresolved. The CDR3 runs to 12 residues. Germline CDR1 MNHEY, CDR2 SVGAGI. V dropped 8 bases and J dropped 0 bases, with 5 bases sitting between them. The CDR3 sequence is CASHGSYNEQFF. CDR3 DNA: TGTGCCAGCCACGGCTCCTACAATGAGCAGTTCTTC.

This clonotype was seen more than once but under ten times. The gene calls are TRBV19 and TRBJ2-3; 8 bases line up with TRBD2. CDR1 is LNHDA, CDR2 SQIVND, per germline (reference sequence). Losses at the gene ends were 6 bases for V and 0 bases for J; bases not matched to a gene: 8. The CDR3 covers 16 residues. The CDR3 sequence: CASSGGGVRSTDTQYF. The CDR3, as DNA: TGTGCCAGTAGCGGGGGGGGCGTCAGAAGCACAGATACGCAGTATTTT.

The J gene is TRBJ2-7, the V gene TRBV28; 11 bases are a match to TRBD1. Germline-derived CDR1 and CDR2 are MDHEN and SYDVKM. Unmatched junction bases numbered 5, after V lost 7 bases and J lost 3 bases. This CDR3 has 14 amino acids. The CDR3 DNA reads as TGTGCCAGCATGGGAGGGACAGGGGGCTACGAGCAGTACTTC. It is translated as CASMGGTGGYEQYF.

This chain uses TRBV10-3 with TRBJ2-3; a weak D match, TRBD1 (6 bases). CDR1 ENHRY and CDR2 SYGVKD come from the germline V gene. The CDR3 spans 14 residues. Trimming left V 0 bases short and J 3 bases short, with 7 bases between. CDR3 protein: CAISESTGTDTQYF. CDR3 DNA: TGTGCCATCAGTGAGTCTACAGGGACAGATACGCAGTATTTT.

This clonotype has just a few counts. The chain links TRBV7-2 to TRBJ2-7; no clear D. The CDR3 consists of 16 residues. The ends were cut back, 1 base at V and 1 base at J, with 14 bases in the middle. The germline V gene encodes CDR1 SGHTA and CDR2 FQGNSA. CDR3 sequence reads: CASSLVLRRPSYEQYF. In DNA form, the CDR3 reads TGTGCCAGCAGCTTAGTATTAAGGCGGCCGTCCTACGAGCAGTACTTC.

J is TRBJ2-7 and V is TRBV5-1; 8 bases align to TRBD1. The CDR3 has 15 residues. V lost 0 bases to trimming and J lost 5 bases; unmatched junction nucleotides: 7. The germline gives CDR1 SGHRS, CDR2 YFSETQ. The CDR3: CASSLEQGAGDEQYF. The CDR3, as DNA: TGCGCCAGCAGCTTGGAGCAGGGGGCAGGGGACGAGCAGTACTTC.

The V call is TRBV4-1, the J call TRBJ1-2, with D perhaps matching TRBD1 (5 bases). The length of the CDR3 is 15 residues. CDR1 is MGHRA, CDR2 YSYEKL, per germline. V lost 1 base, J lost 1 base, and 10 bases lay in between. Written as DNA, the CDR3 is TGCGCCAGCAGCCAAGTTCCAGGGAATAACTATGGCTACACCTTC. As protein: CASSQVPGNNYGYTF.

The genes are TRBV20-1 and TRBJ2-5; tentative D call: TRBD1 (6 bases). The CDR3 is 14 residues long. Germline CDR1 DFQATT, CDR2 SNEGSKA (reference sequence). The V end was cut by 2 bases, the J end by 1 base, with 11 bases between. CDR3 residues: CSARMQGFQETQYF. In nucleotides, the CDR3 is TGCAGTGCTAGAATGCAGGGGTTCCAAGAGACCCAGTACTTC.

The chain joins TRBV9 to TRBJ1-5; D is ambiguous. CDR1 SGDLS and CDR2 YYNGEE come from the germline V gene. This CDR3 region has 15 residues. V lost 0 bases and J lost 3, with 10 bases in between. DNA of the CDR3: TGTGCCAGCAGCGTAGATCCGGGAATCAATCAGCCCCAGCATTTT. Protein product: CASSVDPGINQPQHF.

This clonotype was observed many times. The chain combines TRBV28 with TRBJ2-4, with D possibly matching TRBD1 (5 bases). Germline-derived CDR1 and CDR2 are MDHEN and SYDVKM. V lost 8 bases and J lost 6, with 20 bases in between. The CDR3 spans 15 residues. The CDR3 protein is CASRLSRQYSNIQYF. The CDR3 DNA is TGTGCCAGCCGACTCTCAAGACAGTATTCAAACATTCAGTACTTC.

This clonotype was counted many times. The CDR3 region is CASSLGWQQETQYF. CDR3 nucleotide sequence: TGTGCCAGCAGCTTAGGTTGGCAGCAAGAGACCCAGTACTTC. This chain links TRBV7-2 with TRBJ2-5, with unresolved D. V was shortened by 1 base and J by 2 bases, with 8 bases between the two germline ends. The CDR3 length is 14 residues. Germline CDR1 reads SGHTA; CDR2 reads FQGNSA.

This sequence joins TRBV2 and TRBJ2-1, with a tentative D call TRBD2 (5 bases). Trimming took off 0 bases at V and 8 bases at J, with 17 bases between the two ends. CDR1 and CDR2 (germline): SNHLY, FYNNEI. The CDR3 extends over 16 amino acids. Here the CDR3 reads CASSEARSGPADEQFF. CDR3 bases: TGTGCCAGCAGTGAAGCGCGCAGCGGACCTGCGGATGAGCAGTTCTTC.

V gene TRBV6-5 combines with J gene TRBJ2-4; 12 bases are a match to TRBD1. J gave up 5 bases and V 6 bases, and 5 bases lay outside the gene matches. CDR3 length equals 15 residues. Germline V gives CDR1 MNHEY, CDR2 SVGAGI. The CDR3 here is CASSRGDRGQNIQYF. CDR3 DNA: TGTGCCAGCAGCCGGGGGGACAGGGGGCAAAACATTCAGTACTTC.

The V gene is TRBV6-1, the J gene TRBJ1-1, with D possibly TRBD1 on 6 matching bases. Germline V gene data show CDR1 as MNHNS and CDR2 as SASEGT. Trimming pared 3 bases from V and 4 bases from J, leaving 15 bases between. The CDR3 extends over 15 amino acids. The CDR3 reads CASSDLQGWSTEAFF. The DNA of the CDR3 is TGTGCCAGCAGTGATCTACAGGGATGGAGCACTGAAGCTTTCTTT.

The CDR3 reads CASSLNGRNYGYTF. The CDR3 DNA is TGTGCCAGCAGTTTAAATGGCAGAAACTATGGCTACACCTTC. The chain combines TRBV27 with TRBJ1-2; D is uncertain. Germline V gene data show CDR1 as MNHEY and CDR2 as SMNVEV (reference sequence). V lost 2 bases and J 2 bases, leaving 9 bases between the germline ends. This CDR3 region has 14 residues.

This rearrangement joins TRBV29-1 to TRBJ2-7; 8 nucleotides match TRBD2. J lost 6 bases, V lost 4 bases, and 8 bases had no gene match. There are 13 residues in the CDR3. Germline CDR1 and CDR2: SQVTM and ANQGSEA. CDR3 sequence reads: CSVASSGSSEQYF. CDR3 sequence (DNA): TGCAGCGTTGCGTCCAGCGGGAGTAGCGAGCAGTACTTC.

This clonotype was observed a few times. V is TRBV3-1 and J is TRBJ2-4; 10 bases agree with TRBD2. Unmatched junction bases numbered 3, after V lost 3 bases and J lost 1 base. The CDR3 sequence is 16 residues long. CDR1 LGHDT and CDR2 YNNKEL come from the germline V gene (reference sequence). The CDR3 sequence: CASSHGLAEAKNIQYF. The CDR3 region has the DNA TGTGCCAGCAGCCACGGACTAGCGGAGGCCAAAAACATTCAGTACTTC.

This chain joins TRBV29-1 and TRBJ1-2; TRBD1 matches at 12 bases. The V and J ends lost 4 bases and 3 bases, in that order; junction bases with no gene match: 3. Looked up from germline, CDR1 is SQVTM and CDR2 is ANQGSEA. This CDR3 is 14 amino acids long. The CDR3 reads CSVVGQGADYGYTF. The CDR3 DNA reads TGCAGCGTTGTGGGACAGGGGGCCGACTATGGCTACACCTTC.

This chain links TRBV5-1 with TRBJ2-1; D is perhaps TRBD2 (6 bases). This CDR3 has 16 amino acids. The germline gives CDR1 SGHRS, CDR2 YFSETQ. Trimming cost V 4 bases and J 3 bases, with 17 bases left between them. The CDR3 DNA sequence: TGCGCCAGCAGCCCCCAGGGCGGGGTTCTCTACAATGAGCAGTTCTTC. Its protein product is CASSPQGGVLYNEQFF.

This chain connects TRBV5-1 to TRBJ2-5; 8 bases match TRBD2. The CDR3 is made up of 15 amino acids. Per the germline V gene, CDR1 is SGHRS and CDR2 is YFSETQ. V lost 1 base to trimming and J lost 5 bases; unmatched junction nucleotides: 7. The CDR3: CASSLSSGSRETQYF. As DNA, the CDR3 is TGCGCCAGCAGCTTGAGCAGCGGGAGTCGGGAGACCCAGTACTTC.